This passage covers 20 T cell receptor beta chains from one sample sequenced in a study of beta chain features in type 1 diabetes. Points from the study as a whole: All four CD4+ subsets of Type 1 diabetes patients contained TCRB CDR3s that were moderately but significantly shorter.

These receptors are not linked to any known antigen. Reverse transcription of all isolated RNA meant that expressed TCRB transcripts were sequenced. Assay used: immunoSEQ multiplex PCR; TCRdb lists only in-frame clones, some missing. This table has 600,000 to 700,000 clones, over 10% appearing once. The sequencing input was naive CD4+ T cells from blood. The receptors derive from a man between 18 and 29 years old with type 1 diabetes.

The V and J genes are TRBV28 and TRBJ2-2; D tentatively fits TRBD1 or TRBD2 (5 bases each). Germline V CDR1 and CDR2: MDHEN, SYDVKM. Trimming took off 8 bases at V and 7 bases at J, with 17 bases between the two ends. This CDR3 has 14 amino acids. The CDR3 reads CASLIGARGGELFF. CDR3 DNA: TGTGCCAGCCTCATCGGGGCCCGGGGCGGGGAGCTGTTTTTT.

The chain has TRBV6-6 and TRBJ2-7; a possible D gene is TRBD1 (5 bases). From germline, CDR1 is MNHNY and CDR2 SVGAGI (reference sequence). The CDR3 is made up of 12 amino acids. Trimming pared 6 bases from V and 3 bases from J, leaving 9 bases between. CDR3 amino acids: CASSLDSYEQYF. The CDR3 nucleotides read TGTGCCAGCAGCCTAGACAGCTACGAGCAGTACTTC.

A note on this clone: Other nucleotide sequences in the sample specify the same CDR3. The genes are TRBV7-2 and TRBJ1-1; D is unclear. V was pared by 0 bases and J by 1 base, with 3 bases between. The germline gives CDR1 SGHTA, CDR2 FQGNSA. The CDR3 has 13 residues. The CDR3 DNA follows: TGTGCCAGCAGCTTAGCGCAGAACACTGAAGCTTTCTTT. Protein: CASSLAQNTEAFF.

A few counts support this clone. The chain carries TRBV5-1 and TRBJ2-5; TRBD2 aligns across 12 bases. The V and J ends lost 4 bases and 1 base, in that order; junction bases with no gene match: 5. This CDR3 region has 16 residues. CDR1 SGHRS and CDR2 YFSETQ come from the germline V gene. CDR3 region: CASSPQTSGGQETQYF. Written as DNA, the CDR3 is TGCGCCAGCAGCCCTCAGACTAGCGGGGGCCAAGAGACCCAGTACTTC.

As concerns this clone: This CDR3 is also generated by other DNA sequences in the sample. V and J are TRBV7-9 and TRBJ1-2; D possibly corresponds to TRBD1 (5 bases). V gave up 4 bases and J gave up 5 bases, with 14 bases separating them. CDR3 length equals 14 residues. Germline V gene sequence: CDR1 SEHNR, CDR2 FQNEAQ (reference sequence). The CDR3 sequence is CASSSGTGDYGYTF. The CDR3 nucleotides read TGTGCCAGCAGCTCGGGGACCGGCGATTATGGCTACACCTTC.

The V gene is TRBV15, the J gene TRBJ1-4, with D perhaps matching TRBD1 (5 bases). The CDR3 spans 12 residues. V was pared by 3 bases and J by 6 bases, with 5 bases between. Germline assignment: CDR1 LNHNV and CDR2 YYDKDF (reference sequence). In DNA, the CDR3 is TGTGCCACCAGCAGCAGGGATGAAAAACTGTTTTTT. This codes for CATSSRDEKLFF.

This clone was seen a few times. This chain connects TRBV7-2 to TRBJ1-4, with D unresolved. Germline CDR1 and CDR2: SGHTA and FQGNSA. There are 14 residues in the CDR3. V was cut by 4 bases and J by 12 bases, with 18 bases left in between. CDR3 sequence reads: CASSSSRSRDELFF. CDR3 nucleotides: TGTGCCAGCAGCTCCTCAAGGAGCCGTGACGAACTGTTTTTT.

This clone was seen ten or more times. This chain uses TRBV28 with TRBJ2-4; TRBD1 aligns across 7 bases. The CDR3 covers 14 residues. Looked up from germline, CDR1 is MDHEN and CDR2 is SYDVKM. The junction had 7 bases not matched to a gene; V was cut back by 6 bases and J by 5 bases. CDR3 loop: CASRAGTVQNIQYF. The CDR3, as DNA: TGTGCCAGCAGGGCTGGGACAGTTCAAAACATTCAGTACTTC.

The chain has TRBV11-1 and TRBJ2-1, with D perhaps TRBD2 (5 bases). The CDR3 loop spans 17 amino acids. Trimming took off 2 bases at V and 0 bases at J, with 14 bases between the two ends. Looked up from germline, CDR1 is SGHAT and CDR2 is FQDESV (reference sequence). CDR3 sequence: CASSLREGLSSYNEQFF. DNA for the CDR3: TGTGCCAGCAGCTTAAGGGAAGGACTGAGCTCCTACAATGAGCAGTTCTTC.

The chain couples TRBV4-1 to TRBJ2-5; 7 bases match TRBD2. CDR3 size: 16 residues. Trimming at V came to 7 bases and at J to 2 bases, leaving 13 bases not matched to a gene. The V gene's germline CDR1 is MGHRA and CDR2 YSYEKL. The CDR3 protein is CASTRRGAGEQETQYF. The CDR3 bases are TGCGCCAGCACCCGCCGGGGTGCGGGGGAACAAGAGACCCAGTACTTC.

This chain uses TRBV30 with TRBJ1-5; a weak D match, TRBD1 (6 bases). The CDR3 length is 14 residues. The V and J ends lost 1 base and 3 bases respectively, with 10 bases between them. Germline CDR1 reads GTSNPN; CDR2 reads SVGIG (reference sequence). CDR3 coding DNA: TGTGCCTGGAGTGAGGGGGATGCCAATCAGCCCCAGCATTTT. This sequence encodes CAWSEGDANQPQHF. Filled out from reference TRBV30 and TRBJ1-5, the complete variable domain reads SQTIHQWPATLVQPVGSPLSLECTVEGTSNPNLYWYRQAAGRGLQLLFYSVGIGQISSEVPQNLSASRPQDRQFILSSKKLLLSDSGFYLCAWSEGDANQPQHFGDGTRLSIL.

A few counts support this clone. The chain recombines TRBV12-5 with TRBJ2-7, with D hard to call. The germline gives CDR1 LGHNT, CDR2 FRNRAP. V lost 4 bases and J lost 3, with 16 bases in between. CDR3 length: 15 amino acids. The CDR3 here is CASGSPTLGNYEQYF. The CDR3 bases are TGTGCTAGTGGTTCACCAACTCTTGGGAACTACGAGCAGTACTTC.

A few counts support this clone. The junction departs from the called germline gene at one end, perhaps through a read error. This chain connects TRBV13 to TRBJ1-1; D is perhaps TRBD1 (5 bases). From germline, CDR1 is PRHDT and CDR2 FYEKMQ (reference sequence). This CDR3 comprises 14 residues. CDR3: CASSLGTVNTEAFF. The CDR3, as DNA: TGTGCCAGCAGCCTAGGGACGGTGAACACTGAAGCTTTCTTT.

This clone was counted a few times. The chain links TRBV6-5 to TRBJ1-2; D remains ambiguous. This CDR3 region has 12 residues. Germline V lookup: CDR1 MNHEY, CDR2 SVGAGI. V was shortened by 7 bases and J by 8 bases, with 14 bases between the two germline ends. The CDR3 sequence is CASTTPSGGYTF. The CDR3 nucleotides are TGTGCCAGCACCACGCCCTCCGGGGGCTACACCTTC.

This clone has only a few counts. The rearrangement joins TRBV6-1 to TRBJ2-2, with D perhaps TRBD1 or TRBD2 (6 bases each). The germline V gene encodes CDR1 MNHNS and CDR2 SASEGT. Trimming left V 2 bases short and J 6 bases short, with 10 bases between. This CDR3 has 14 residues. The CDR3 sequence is CASSERGLAGELFF. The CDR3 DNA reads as TGTGCCAGCAGTGAACGGGGGCTGGCCGGGGAGCTGTTTTTT.

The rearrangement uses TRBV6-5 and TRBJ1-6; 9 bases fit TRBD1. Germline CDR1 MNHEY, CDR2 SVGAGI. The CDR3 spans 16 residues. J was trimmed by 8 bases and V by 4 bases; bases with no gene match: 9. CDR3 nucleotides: TGTGCCAGCAGTTTACAGGGGGCTTTGGGGGATTCACCCCTCCACTTT. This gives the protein CASSLQGALGDSPLHF.

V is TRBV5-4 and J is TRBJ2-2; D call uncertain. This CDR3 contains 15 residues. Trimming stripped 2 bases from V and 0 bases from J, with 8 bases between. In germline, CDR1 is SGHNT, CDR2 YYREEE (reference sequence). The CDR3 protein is CASSFVSPNTGELFF. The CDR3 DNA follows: TGTGCCAGCAGCTTCGTCTCACCGAACACCGGGGAGCTGTTTTTT.

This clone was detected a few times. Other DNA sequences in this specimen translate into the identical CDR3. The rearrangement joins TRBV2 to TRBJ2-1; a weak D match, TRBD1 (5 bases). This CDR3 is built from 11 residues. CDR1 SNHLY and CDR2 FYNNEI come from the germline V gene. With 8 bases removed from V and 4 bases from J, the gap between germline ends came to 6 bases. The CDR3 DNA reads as TGTGCCAGCCAGGGTTACAATGAGCAGTTCTTC. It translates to CASQGYNEQFF.

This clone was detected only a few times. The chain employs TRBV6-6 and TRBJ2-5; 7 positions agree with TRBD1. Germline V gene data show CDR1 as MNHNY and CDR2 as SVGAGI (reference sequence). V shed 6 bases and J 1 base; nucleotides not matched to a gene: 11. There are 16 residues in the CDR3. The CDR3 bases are TGTGCCAGCAGGGTTAAGCCGGGACAGCTCCAAGAGACCCAGTACTTC. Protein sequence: CASRVKPGQLQETQYF.

The CDR3 DNA reads as TGTGCCGGCCAGGGGTCCTACGAGCAGTACTTC. Protein product: CAGQGSYEQYF. The chain carries TRBV2 and TRBJ2-7, with D possibly being TRBD1 (6 bases). The CDR3 loop spans 11 amino acids. V was shortened by 11 bases and J by 1 base, with 9 bases between the two germline ends. CDR1 is SNHLY, CDR2 FYNNEI, per germline.